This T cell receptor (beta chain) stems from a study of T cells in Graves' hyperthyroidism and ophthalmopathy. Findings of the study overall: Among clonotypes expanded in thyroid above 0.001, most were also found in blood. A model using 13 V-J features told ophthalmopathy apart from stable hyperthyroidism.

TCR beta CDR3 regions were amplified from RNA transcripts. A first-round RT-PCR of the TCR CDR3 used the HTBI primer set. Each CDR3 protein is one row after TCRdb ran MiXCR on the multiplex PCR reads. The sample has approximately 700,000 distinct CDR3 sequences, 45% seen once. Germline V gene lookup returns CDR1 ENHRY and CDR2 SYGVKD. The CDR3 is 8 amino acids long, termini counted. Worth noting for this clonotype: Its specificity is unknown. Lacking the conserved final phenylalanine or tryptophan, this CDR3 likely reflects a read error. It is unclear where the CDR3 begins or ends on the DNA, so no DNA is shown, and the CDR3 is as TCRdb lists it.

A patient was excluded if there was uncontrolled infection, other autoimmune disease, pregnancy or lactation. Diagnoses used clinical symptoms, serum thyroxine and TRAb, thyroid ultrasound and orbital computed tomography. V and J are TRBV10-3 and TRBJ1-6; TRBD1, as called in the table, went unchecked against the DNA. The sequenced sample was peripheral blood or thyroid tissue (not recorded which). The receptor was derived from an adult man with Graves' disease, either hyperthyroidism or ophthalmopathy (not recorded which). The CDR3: CAISATGT.